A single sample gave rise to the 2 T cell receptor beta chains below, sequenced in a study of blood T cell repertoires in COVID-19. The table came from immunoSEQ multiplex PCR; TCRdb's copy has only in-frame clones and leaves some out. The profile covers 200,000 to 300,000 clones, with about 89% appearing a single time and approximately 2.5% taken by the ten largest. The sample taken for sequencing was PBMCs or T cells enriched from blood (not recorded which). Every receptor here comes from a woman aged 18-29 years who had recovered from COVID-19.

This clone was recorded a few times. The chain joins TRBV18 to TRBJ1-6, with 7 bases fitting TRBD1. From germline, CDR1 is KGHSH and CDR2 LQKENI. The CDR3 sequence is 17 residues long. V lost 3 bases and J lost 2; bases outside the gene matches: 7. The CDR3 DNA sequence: TGTGCCAGCTCACCTAACAGGGGATCGACCTATAATTCACCCCTCCACTTT. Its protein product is CASSPNRGSTYNSPLHF.

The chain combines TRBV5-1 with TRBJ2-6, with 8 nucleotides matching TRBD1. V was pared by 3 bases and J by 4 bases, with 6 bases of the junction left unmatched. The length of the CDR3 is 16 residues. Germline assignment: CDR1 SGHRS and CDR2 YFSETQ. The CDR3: CASSYTGGTGANVLTF. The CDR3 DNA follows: TGCGCCAGCAGCTACACAGGGGGGACAGGGGCCAACGTCCTGACTTTC.